This T cell receptor beta chain was sequenced in a study of identical twins. Germline V gene data show CDR1 as SGHRS and CDR2 as YFSETQ. Trimming pared 5 bases from V and 0 bases from J, leaving 12 bases between. This CDR3 region has 15 residues. This clonotype was recorded a few times. Its antigen is currently unknown. Study conclusions and caveats: Alpha sequences that were out-of-frame and twin-shared showed an excess of low generation probability. Conclusions rested on cross-sectional statistics rather than following the same donors.

A universal primer binding site was introduced by template switching. The final cDNA contained unique molecular identifiers. TCRdb analysed the 5' RACE reads with MiXCR anew, one entry per CDR3 protein. The sample yields 410,000 or so distinct CDR3 sequences, about 18% seen once. This clonotype was sampled from a man between 45 and 60 years old in good health. The source material was naive T cells sorted from blood. The chain joins TRBV5-1 to TRBJ2-1; D perhaps matches TRBD2 (7 bases). CDR3 coding DNA: TGCGCCAGCAGAGGCGGGGGCCGCTCCTACAATGAGCAGTTCTTC. Amino acids: CASRGGGRSYNEQFF. Looking up the rest from reference TRBV5-1 and TRBJ2-1 gives the full variable domain: KAGVTQTPRYLIKTRGQQVTLSCSPISGHRSVSWYQQTPGQGLQFLFEYFSETQRNKGNFPGRFSGRQFSNSRSEMNVSTLELGDSALYLCASRGGGRSYNEQFFGPGTRLTVL.